This record concerns one T cell receptor (beta chain) sequence. The antigen remains unidentified. This sample was taken from a study of post-analysis software for immune sequencing data. Germline-derived CDR1 and CDR2 are SGHAT and FQNNGV. The CDR3 spans 15 residues. V lost 5 bases to trimming and J lost 0 bases, with 11 bases between them. Unique molecular identifiers were present in the TCR beta cDNA libraries. The source material, about 0.95 to 10 million T cells, gave rise to roughly 0.5 million cDNA molecules. From the PCR reads, TCRdb called clonotypes with MiXCR, one entry per CDR3 protein. The table records approximately 660,000 distinct CDR3 sequences, 55% to 60% of them present only once. Study-wide points: F measure clustering grouped samples strongly by preparation batch. A handful of TRBV segments appeared more often in patients than in controls, and TRBV5-6, TRBV5-1 and TRBV20-1 were among these. Controls had significantly higher normalized Chao1 diversity than multiple sclerosis patients.

The source material was blood. The TCR was taken from a girl aged 2-10 years with multiple sclerosis. The chain links TRBV11-2 to TRBJ2-1, with D perhaps matching TRBD1 (6 bases). The CDR3 DNA reads TGTGCCAGCAGCCCAGGACAGACCTCCTACAATGAGCAGTTCTTC. Translation: CASSPGQTSYNEQFF.